This T cell receptor beta chain appears in the sequencing data of a study of metastatic and nonmetastatic thyroid tumors (TCRdb year 2020). Notes on the research overall: For patients with malignant and with benign thyroid disease, the researchers compared repertoires between peripheral blood samples and tumor or nodule tissue samples. The study at large found these results: In both blood and tumor samples, malignant tumors were reported to have significantly higher TCR beta diversity than benign nodules.

No treatment had been received by any patient before thyroid surgery. Using T-cell receptor beta sequencing, the researchers looked back retrospectively at clinical samples from patients, gathered between about 2012 and 2018. Library method: PCR. Instrument on record: Illumina HiSeq 4000. High-throughput sequencing was used to profile the CDR3 region of the TCR beta-chain in every patient. The authors' pipeline ran thus. The researchers built a classifier to tell apart papillary thyroid cancer patients with distant metastasis, based on CDR3 differences among clinicopathological groups. Repertoire diversity was assessed with the Shannon index, and tumor-blood repertoire similarity with the Morisita-Horn index. Using fastp at Q25 and MiXCR, TCRdb reprocessed the public reads and kept productive beta chains. What appears here as the V and J calls and clone size reflects TCRdb's work, not the paper's. Present in this sample are 20,000 to 25,000 clones, roughly 15% of which were seen just once. Approximately 15% of the sample is in the top ten clones.

Turning to this clone: No cognate antigen has been identified for it. Base qualities are not at hand, and no much larger clone is one base apart.

This sequence was found in a female donor with papillary thyroid cancer or a benign thyroid nodule (not recorded which). Some clones in this sample may be carry-over from other donors' samples. Sequencing input: tumor tissue.

The CDR3 corresponds to CASSLAGGATEAFF. The sequenced DNA: TGCGCCAGCAGCTTGGCGGGGGGCGCGACTGAAGCTTTCTTT. The V gene is TRBV5-1 and the J gene is TRBJ1-1; possibly the D gene is TRBD1, per 6 matching bases. The germline V gene provides CDR1 SGHRS and CDR2 YFSETQ. The CDR3 goes from the cysteine to the phenylalanine over 14 residues. Solely the CDR3 DNA is kept, with 42 bases framed from the first base. V and J lose 0 bases and 5 bases, and a span of 11 bases separates them. Where the CDR3 stops, the reference TRBV5-1 and TRBJ1-1 genes take over; the full variable domain is KAGVTQTPRYLIKTRGQQVTLSCSPISGHRSVSWYQQTPGQGLQFLFEYFSETQRNKGNFPGRFSGRQFSNSRSEMNVSTLELGDSALYLCASSLAGGATEAFFGQGTRLTVV.